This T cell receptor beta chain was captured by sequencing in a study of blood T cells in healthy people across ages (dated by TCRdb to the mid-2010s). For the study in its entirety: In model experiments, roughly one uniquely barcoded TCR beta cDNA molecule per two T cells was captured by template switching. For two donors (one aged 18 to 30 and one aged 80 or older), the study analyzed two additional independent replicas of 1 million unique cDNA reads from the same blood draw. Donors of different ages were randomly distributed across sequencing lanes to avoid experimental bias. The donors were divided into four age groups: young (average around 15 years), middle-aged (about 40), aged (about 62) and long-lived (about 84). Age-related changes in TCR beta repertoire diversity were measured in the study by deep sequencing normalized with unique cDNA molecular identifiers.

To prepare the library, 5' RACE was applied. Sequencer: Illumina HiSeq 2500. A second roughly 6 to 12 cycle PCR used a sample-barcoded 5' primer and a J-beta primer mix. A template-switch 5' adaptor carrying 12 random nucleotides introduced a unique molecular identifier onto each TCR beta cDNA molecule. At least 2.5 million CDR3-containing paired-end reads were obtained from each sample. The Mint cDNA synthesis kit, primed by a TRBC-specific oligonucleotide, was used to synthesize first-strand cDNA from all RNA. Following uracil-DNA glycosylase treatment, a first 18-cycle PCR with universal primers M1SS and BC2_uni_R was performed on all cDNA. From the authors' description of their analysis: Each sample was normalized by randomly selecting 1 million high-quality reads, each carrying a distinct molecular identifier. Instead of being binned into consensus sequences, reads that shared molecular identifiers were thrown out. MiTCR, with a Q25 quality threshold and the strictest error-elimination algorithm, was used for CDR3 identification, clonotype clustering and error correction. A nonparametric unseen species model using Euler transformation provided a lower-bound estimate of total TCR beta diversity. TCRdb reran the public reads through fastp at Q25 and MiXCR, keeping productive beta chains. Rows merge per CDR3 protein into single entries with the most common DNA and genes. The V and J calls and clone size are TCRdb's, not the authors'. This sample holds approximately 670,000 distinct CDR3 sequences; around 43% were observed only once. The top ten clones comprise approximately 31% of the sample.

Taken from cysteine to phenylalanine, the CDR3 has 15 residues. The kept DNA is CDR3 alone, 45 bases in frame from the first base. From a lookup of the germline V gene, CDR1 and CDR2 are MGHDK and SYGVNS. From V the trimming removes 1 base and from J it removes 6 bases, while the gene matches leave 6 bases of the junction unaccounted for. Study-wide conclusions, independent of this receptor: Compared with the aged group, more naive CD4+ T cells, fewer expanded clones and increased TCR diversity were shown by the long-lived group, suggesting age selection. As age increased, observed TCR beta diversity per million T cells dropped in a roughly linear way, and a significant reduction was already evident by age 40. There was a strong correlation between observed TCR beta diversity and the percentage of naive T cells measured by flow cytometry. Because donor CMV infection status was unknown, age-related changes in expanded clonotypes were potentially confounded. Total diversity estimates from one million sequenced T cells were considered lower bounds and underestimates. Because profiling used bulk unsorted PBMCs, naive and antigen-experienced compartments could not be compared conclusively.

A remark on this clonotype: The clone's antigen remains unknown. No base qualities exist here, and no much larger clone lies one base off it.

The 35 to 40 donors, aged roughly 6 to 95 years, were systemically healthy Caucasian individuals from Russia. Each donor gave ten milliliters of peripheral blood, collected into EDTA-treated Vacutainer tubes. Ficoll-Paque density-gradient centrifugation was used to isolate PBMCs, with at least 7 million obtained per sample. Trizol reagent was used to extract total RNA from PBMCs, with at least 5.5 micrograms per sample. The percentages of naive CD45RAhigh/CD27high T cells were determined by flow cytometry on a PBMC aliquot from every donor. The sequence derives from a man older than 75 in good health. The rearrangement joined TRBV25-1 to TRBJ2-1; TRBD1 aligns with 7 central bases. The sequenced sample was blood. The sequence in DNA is TGTGCCAGCAGTGAATTGCAGGGGGTAGGCAATGAGCAGTTCTTC. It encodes CASSELQGVGNEQFF.